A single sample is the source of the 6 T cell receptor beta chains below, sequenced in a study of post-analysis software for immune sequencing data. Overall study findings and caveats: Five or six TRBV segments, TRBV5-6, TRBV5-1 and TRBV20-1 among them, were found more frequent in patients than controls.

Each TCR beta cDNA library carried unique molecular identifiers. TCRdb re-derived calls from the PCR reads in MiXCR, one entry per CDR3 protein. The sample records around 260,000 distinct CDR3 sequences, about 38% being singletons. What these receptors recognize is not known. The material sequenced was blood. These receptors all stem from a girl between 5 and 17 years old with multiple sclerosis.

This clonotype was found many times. CDR3 amino acids: CSARGEAGATDTQYF. The CDR3 region has the DNA TGCAGTGCTAGAGGGGAAGCGGGAGCAACAGATACGCAGTATTTT. The rearrangement links TRBV20-1 to TRBJ2-3, with 8 bases matching TRBD2. The CDR3 runs to 15 residues. The germline V gene has CDR1 DFQATT and CDR2 SNEGSKA (reference sequence). V lost 1 base to trimming and J lost 3 bases; unmatched junction nucleotides: 6.

CDR3 DNA sequence: TGTGCCAGCTACTACCGGGGGCAGCCCTACGAGCAGTACTTC. Translation gives CASYYRGQPYEQYF. The V and J genes are TRBV28 and TRBJ2-7; perhaps D is TRBD1 or TRBD2 (6 bases each). CDR1 MDHEN and CDR2 SYDVKM come from the germline V gene. Trimming removed 8 bases from V and 2 bases from J, with 16 bases in between. The CDR3 is made up of 14 amino acids.

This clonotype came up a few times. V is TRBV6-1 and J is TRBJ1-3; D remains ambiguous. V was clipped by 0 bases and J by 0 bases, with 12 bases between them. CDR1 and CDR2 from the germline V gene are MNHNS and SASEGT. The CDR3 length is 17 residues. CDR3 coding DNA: TGTGCCAGCAGTGAAGCGGGTGCCTTCCACTCTGGAAACACCATATATTTT. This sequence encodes CASSEAGAFHSGNTIYF.

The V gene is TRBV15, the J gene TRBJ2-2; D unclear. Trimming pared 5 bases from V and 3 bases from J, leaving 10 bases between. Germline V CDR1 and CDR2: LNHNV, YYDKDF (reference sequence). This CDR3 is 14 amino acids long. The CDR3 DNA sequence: TGTGCCACCAGCTACCGAAAGGACACCGGGGAGCTGTTTTTT. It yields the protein CATSYRKDTGELFF.

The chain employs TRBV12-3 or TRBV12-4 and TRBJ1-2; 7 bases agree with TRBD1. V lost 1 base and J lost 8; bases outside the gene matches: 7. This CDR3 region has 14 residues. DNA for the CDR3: TGTGCCAGCAGTTTAGAAGGGGGCTTACGCGGCTACACCTTC. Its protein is CASSLEGGLRGYTF.

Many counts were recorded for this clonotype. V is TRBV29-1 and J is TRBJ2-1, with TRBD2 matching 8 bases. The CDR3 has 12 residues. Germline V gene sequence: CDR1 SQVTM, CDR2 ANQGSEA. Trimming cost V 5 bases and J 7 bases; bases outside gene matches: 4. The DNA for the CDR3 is TGCAGCGTTCAGCGGGGGTCTAATGAGCAGTTCTTC. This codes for CSVQRGSNEQFF.